The rows below give T cell receptor beta chains drawn from one sample of a study of a mutant IDH1 vaccine in newly diagnosed glioma. The data were produced by immunoSEQ multiplex PCR, yet TCRdb's version contains in-frame clones alone and is incomplete. Of approximately 50,000 clones listed, approximately 79% were seen once; the top ten hold about 7%. Their recognized antigens are unknown. The specimen comprised PBMCs, sampled from a glioma patient whose treatment included an IDH1 peptide vaccine. All receptors derive from a middle-aged man with glioma. The CDR3 runs from the conserved cysteine through the conserved F or W. Each record gives: CDR3 protein, CDR3 DNA, clone size, J gene, V gene, D gene. A D gene is named only where the DNA matches it firmly. Clone size appears in some rows only: once, few, many, or a class for an expanded clone.

CDR3aa: CASSYYQMGEKLFF
CDR3nt: TGTGCCAGCAGTTACTACCAAATGGGTGAAAAACTGTTTTTT
abundance: -
j_gene: TRBJ1-4
v_gene: TRBV6-5
d_gene: -

CDR3aa: CASSFRAVTDTQYF
CDR3nt: TGTGCCAGTAGTTTCAGGGCGGTCACAGATACGCAGTATTTT
abundance: -
j_gene: TRBJ2-3
v_gene: TRBV19
d_gene: -

CDR3aa: CASTRVPITDTQYF
CDR3nt: TGTGCCAGCACTCGGGTCCCCATCACAGATACGCAGTATTTT
abundance: -
j_gene: TRBJ2-3
v_gene: TRBV2
d_gene: -

CDR3aa: CASTPGTGGNQPQHF
CDR3nt: TGTGCCAGCACCCCCGGGACAGGGGGCAATCAGCCCCAGCATTTT
abundance: once
j_gene: TRBJ1-5
v_gene: TRBV7-2
d_gene: TRBD1

CDR3aa: CASSPTPQVWQPQHF
CDR3nt: TGTGCCAGCAGTCCTACGCCACAGGTGTGGCAGCCCCAGCATTTT
abundance: -
j_gene: TRBJ1-5
v_gene: TRBV6-5
d_gene: -

CDR3aa: CASSPLGAGAYNEQFF
CDR3nt: TGCGCCAGCAGCCCACTAGGTGCAGGTGCCTACAATGAGCAGTTCTTC
abundance: -
j_gene: TRBJ2-1
v_gene: TRBV5-1
d_gene: -

CDR3aa: CASSGDGRETQYF
CDR3nt: TGCGCCAGCAGCGGGGATGGGCGAGAGACCCAGTACTTC
abundance: -
j_gene: TRBJ2-5
v_gene: TRBV5-1
d_gene: -

CDR3aa: CASSPVTVGNTIYF
CDR3nt: TGTGCCAGCTCACCAGTCACGGTGGGAAACACCATATATTTT
abundance: -
j_gene: TRBJ1-3
v_gene: TRBV18
d_gene: -

CDR3aa: CASSDGSINEQFF
CDR3nt: TGCGCCAGCAGCGACGGATCGATCAATGAGCAGTTCTTC
abundance: -
j_gene: TRBJ2-1
v_gene: TRBV5-1
d_gene: -

CDR3aa: CASSYSGARSDEQYF
CDR3nt: TGTGCCAGCAGTTACTCGGGGGCAAGAAGCGACGAGCAGTACTTC
abundance: -
j_gene: TRBJ2-7
v_gene: TRBV6-5
d_gene: -

CDR3aa: CASSQEPWGSGGVDEQYF
CDR3nt: TGTGCCAGCAGCCAAGAGCCATGGGGTAGCGGGGGGGTCGACGAGCAGTACTTC
abundance: -
j_gene: TRBJ2-7
v_gene: TRBV4-2
d_gene: TRBD2

CDR3aa: CASRLDRVDYNEQFF
CDR3nt: TGTGCCAGCAGATTGGACAGGGTAGACTACAATGAGCAGTTCTTC
abundance: -
j_gene: TRBJ2-1
v_gene: TRBV2
d_gene: TRBD1

CDR3aa: CASSVAESLGYTF
CDR3nt: TGTGCCAGCAGCGTAGCTGAGTCCCTGGGCTACACCTTC
abundance: -
j_gene: TRBJ1-2
v_gene: TRBV9
d_gene: -

CDR3aa: CASSLGPEYNQPQHF
CDR3nt: TGCGCCAGCAGCTTGGGGCCAGAGTATAATCAGCCCCAGCATTTT
abundance: -
j_gene: TRBJ1-5
v_gene: TRBV5-1
d_gene: -

CDR3aa: CASSDPGLVTGDTQYF
CDR3nt: TGTGCCAGCAGTGACCCTGGACTAGTTACTGGAGATACGCAGTATTTT
abundance: -
j_gene: TRBJ2-3
v_gene: TRBV2
d_gene: TRBD2

CDR3aa: CAWSADRGYGYTF
CDR3nt: TGTGCCTGGAGTGCGGACAGGGGCTATGGCTACACCTTC
abundance: -
j_gene: TRBJ1-2
v_gene: TRBV30
d_gene: TRBD1

CDR3aa: CAISDQNRGRRGEQLF
CDR3nt: TGTGCCATCAGTGATCAAAACAGGGGGCGCAGGGGTGAGCAGCTCTTC
abundance: -
j_gene: TRBJ2-1
v_gene: TRBV10-3
d_gene: TRBD1

CDR3aa: CAWTPTGSRNQPQHF
CDR3nt: TGTGCCTGGACCCCTACAGGGAGTCGTAATCAGCCCCAGCATTTT
abundance: -
j_gene: TRBJ1-5
v_gene: TRBV30
d_gene: -

CDR3aa: CASRNFNTGELFF
CDR3nt: TGCGCCAGCCGAAATTTCAACACCGGGGAGCTGTTTTTT
abundance: -
j_gene: TRBJ2-2
v_gene: TRBV10-2
d_gene: -

CDR3aa: CASSWGVKETQYF
CDR3nt: TGTGCCAGCAGCTGGGGGGTGAAAGAGACCCAGTACTTC
abundance: -
j_gene: TRBJ2-5
v_gene: TRBV11-1
d_gene: -

CDR3aa: CASSADGYNSPLHF
CDR3nt: TGTGCCAGCAGTGCCGACGGATATAATTCACCCCTCCACTTT
abundance: -
j_gene: TRBJ1-6
v_gene: TRBV6-5
d_gene: -

CDR3aa: CASSLDWGPGELFF
CDR3nt: TGCGCCAGCAGCTTGGATTGGGGCCCCGGGGAGCTGTTTTTT
abundance: -
j_gene: TRBJ2-2
v_gene: TRBV5-1
d_gene: -

CDR3aa: CASSLAGVGGYTF
CDR3nt: TGTGCCAGCAGCTTAGCGGGGGTGGGAGGCTACACCTTC
abundance: -
j_gene: TRBJ1-2
v_gene: TRBV7-8
d_gene: -

CDR3aa: CASSQQVNTEAFF
CDR3nt: TGCGCCAGCAGCCAACAAGTGAACACTGAAGCTTTCTTT
abundance: -
j_gene: TRBJ1-1
v_gene: TRBV4-1
d_gene: -

CDR3aa: CASSLRPGARTQETQYF
CDR3nt: TGCGCCAGCAGCTTGCGGCCAGGGGCTCGTACCCAAGAGACCCAGTACTTC
abundance: -
j_gene: TRBJ2-5
v_gene: TRBV5-1
d_gene: -

CDR3aa: CASSPLGDIEAFF
CDR3nt: TGTGCCAGCAGTCCCCTTGGGGACATTGAAGCTTTCTTT
abundance: -
j_gene: TRBJ1-1
v_gene: TRBV27
d_gene: -

CDR3aa: CASSEPPVSVGNEKLFF
CDR3nt: TGTGCCAGCAGTGAACCCCCGGTTAGCGTTGGTAATGAAAAACTGTTTTTT
abundance: -
j_gene: TRBJ1-4
v_gene: TRBV2
d_gene: -

CDR3aa: CASSLATGVQETQYF
CDR3nt: TGCGCCAGCAGCTTGGCGACCGGCGTCCAAGAGACCCAGTACTTC
abundance: once
j_gene: TRBJ2-5
v_gene: TRBV5-1
d_gene: -

CDR3aa: CASSWSLDKGYTF
CDR3nt: TGTGCCAGTAGTTGGTCCCTTGACAAAGGCTACACCTTC
abundance: medium-sized
j_gene: TRBJ1-2
v_gene: TRBV19
d_gene: -

CDR3aa: CASSYSQGSEKLFF
CDR3nt: TGTGCCAGCAGTTACAGTCAGGGGAGTGAAAAACTGTTTTTT
abundance: once
j_gene: TRBJ1-4
v_gene: TRBV6-5
d_gene: -

CDR3aa: CASSPKSSGANVLTF
CDR3nt: TGTGCCAGCAGTCCCAAGAGCTCTGGGGCCAACGTCCTGACTTTC
abundance: -
j_gene: TRBJ2-6
v_gene: TRBV27
d_gene: -

CDR3aa: CASSLVRRASNYGYTF
CDR3nt: TGTGCCAGCAGCCTGGTTCGTCGAGCTTCTAACTATGGCTACACCTTC
abundance: -
j_gene: TRBJ1-2
v_gene: TRBV5-5
d_gene: -

CDR3aa: CSVVGGLKDTQYF
CDR3nt: TGCAGCGTCGTCGGGGGGCTCAAAGATACGCAGTATTTT
abundance: -
j_gene: TRBJ2-3
v_gene: TRBV29-1
d_gene: -

CDR3aa: CASTPTGTYEQYF
CDR3nt: TGTGCCAGCACCCCGACAGGTACCTACGAGCAGTACTTC
abundance: -
j_gene: TRBJ2-7
v_gene: TRBV6-5
d_gene: -

CDR3aa: CASSQGQGVNIQYF
CDR3nt: TGTGCCAGCTCACAGGGACAGGGGGTAAACATTCAGTACTTC
abundance: -
j_gene: TRBJ2-4
v_gene: TRBV18
d_gene: TRBD1

CDR3aa: CASSLEFAREGDEQYF
CDR3nt: TGTGCCAGCAGCTTGGAGTTCGCGAGGGAGGGGGACGAGCAGTACTTC
abundance: -
j_gene: TRBJ2-7
v_gene: TRBV5-5
d_gene: -

CDR3aa: CASSVVSGFSNTEAFF
CDR3nt: TGTGCCAGCAGCGTAGTTTCAGGATTTTCGAACACTGAAGCTTTCTTT
abundance: -
j_gene: TRBJ1-1
v_gene: TRBV9
d_gene: -

CDR3aa: CASTYPGAGANVLTF
CDR3nt: TGTGCCAGCACCTACCCAGGGGCTGGGGCCAACGTCCTGACTTTC
abundance: -
j_gene: TRBJ2-6
v_gene: TRBV9
d_gene: -

CDR3aa: CSAGTGEWDEQFF
CDR3nt: TGCAGCGCGGGGACAGGGGAGTGGGATGAGCAGTTCTTC
abundance: -
j_gene: TRBJ2-1
v_gene: TRBV29-1
d_gene: TRBD1

CDR3aa: CAWSVAYEQYF
CDR3nt: TGTGCCTGGAGTGTTGCCTACGAGCAGTACTTC
abundance: -
j_gene: TRBJ2-7
v_gene: TRBV30
d_gene: -

CDR3aa: CASSVDGGLEQFF
CDR3nt: TGTGCCAGCAGCGTCGACGGGGGTCTTGAGCAGTTCTTC
abundance: -
j_gene: TRBJ2-1
v_gene: TRBV9
d_gene: -

CDR3aa: CASSLTGDYGYTF
CDR3nt: TGTGCCAGCAGTCTAACAGGGGACTATGGCTACACCTTC
abundance: few
j_gene: TRBJ1-2
v_gene: TRBV27
d_gene: TRBD1

CDR3aa: CASSVGRDLYGYTF
CDR3nt: TGTGCCAGCAGCGTAGGCAGGGATCTATATGGCTACACCTTC
abundance: -
j_gene: TRBJ1-2
v_gene: TRBV9
d_gene: -

CDR3aa: CASSLASFLVTGELFF
CDR3nt: TGTGCCAGCAGCTTAGCTAGCTTTTTGGTCACCGGGGAGCTGTTTTTT
abundance: -
j_gene: TRBJ2-2
v_gene: TRBV7-2
d_gene: -